A selection of T cell receptor beta chains follows, all from one sample in a study of Graves' ophthalmopathy and Graves' hyperthyroidism. MiXCR, run by TCRdb on the multiplex PCR reads, gives a single entry per CDR3 protein. The table shows over a million distinct CDR3 sequences, with about 38% occurring only once. Sequenced input: peripheral blood or thyroid tissue (not recorded which). These receptors all stem from an adult man with Graves' hyperthyroidism. Both conserved end residues are part of each CDR3. The D gene is left open where the match is weak. Clone size is stated in some rows and not others, as once, few, many or a class when expanded.

D gene: -
V gene: TRBV25-1
clone size: -
J gene: TRBJ2-7
CDR3 DNA: TGTGCCAGCAGTGTTCTTCCAGGCGAGCAGTACTTC
CDR3 protein: CASSVLPGEQYF

D gene: TRBD2
V gene: TRBV2
clone size: many
J gene: TRBJ2-7
CDR3 DNA: TGTGCCAGCAGTGAAGCTGGCGGGAGCTCCTACGAGCAGTACTTC
CDR3 protein: CASSEAGGSSYEQYF

D gene: TRBD1
V gene: TRBV29-1
clone size: -
J gene: TRBJ1-5
CDR3 DNA: TGCAGCGCCCAGGGACAGGGGCCTGGATGGCCCCAGCATTTT
CDR3 protein: CSAQGQGPGWPQHF

D gene: -
V gene: TRBV11-2
clone size: -
J gene: TRBJ2-2
CDR3 DNA: TGTGCCAGCAGCCTAGGAGGGACAGTTAACACCGGGGAGCTGTTTTTT
CDR3 protein: CASSLGGTVNTGELFF

D gene: -
V gene: TRBV5-4
clone size: few
J gene: TRBJ1-1
CDR3 DNA: TGTGCCAGCAGCTTGGCGCCGGAGAACACTGAAGCTTTCTTT
CDR3 protein: CASSLAPENTEAFF

D gene: -
V gene: TRBV9
clone size: many
J gene: TRBJ2-7
CDR3 DNA: TGTGCCAGCAGCGATTCCGGGACCGCGGAACGGGAGCAGTACTTC
CDR3 protein: CASSDSGTAEREQYF

D gene: TRBD2
V gene: TRBV19
clone size: many
J gene: TRBJ2-7
CDR3 DNA: TGTGCCAGTAGTCCCCGGGGTAGCGGGAGAAGGTACGAGCAGTACTTC
CDR3 protein: CASSPRGSGRRYEQYF

D gene: -
V gene: TRBV25-1
clone size: many
J gene: TRBJ1-2
CDR3 DNA: TGTGCCAGCAGTGAAATCGCGGCTAACTATGGCTACACCTTC
CDR3 protein: CASSEIAANYGYTF

D gene: -
V gene: TRBV19
clone size: many
J gene: TRBJ2-6
CDR3 DNA: TGTGCCAGTAGTAAAGGATACGGGGCCAACGTCCTGACTTTC
CDR3 protein: CASSKGYGANVLTF

D gene: -
V gene: TRBV5-4
clone size: -
J gene: TRBJ2-2
CDR3 DNA: TGTGCCCTAGACAGAGACACCGGGGAGCTGTTTTTT
CDR3 protein: CALDRDTGELFF

D gene: -
V gene: TRBV7-8
clone size: -
J gene: TRBJ2-3
CDR3 DNA: TGTGCCAGCAGCCAAGATCAAACAGATACGCAGTATTTT
CDR3 protein: CASSQDQTDTQYF

D gene: -
V gene: TRBV24-1
clone size: -
J gene: TRBJ2-7
CDR3 DNA: TGTGCCACCAGTCGGGACCCGGCCACCGGGTTCTACGAGCAGTACTTC
CDR3 protein: CATSRDPATGFYEQYF

D gene: -
V gene: TRBV29-1
clone size: -
J gene: TRBJ2-1
CDR3 DNA: TGCAGCGTTGGAACGGCCAATGAGCAGTTCTTC
CDR3 protein: CSVGTANEQFF

D gene: -
V gene: TRBV5-1
clone size: many
J gene: TRBJ2-2
CDR3 DNA: TGCGCCAGCTGTCTAAGCGGCCGATCAAACACCGGGGAGCTGTTTTTT
CDR3 protein: CASCLSGRSNTGELFF

D gene: TRBD1
V gene: TRBV10-1
clone size: many
J gene: TRBJ2-7
CDR3 DNA: TGCGCCAGCCCTCCGGGACAGGGGGTCTACGAGCAGTACTTC
CDR3 protein: CASPPGQGVYEQYF